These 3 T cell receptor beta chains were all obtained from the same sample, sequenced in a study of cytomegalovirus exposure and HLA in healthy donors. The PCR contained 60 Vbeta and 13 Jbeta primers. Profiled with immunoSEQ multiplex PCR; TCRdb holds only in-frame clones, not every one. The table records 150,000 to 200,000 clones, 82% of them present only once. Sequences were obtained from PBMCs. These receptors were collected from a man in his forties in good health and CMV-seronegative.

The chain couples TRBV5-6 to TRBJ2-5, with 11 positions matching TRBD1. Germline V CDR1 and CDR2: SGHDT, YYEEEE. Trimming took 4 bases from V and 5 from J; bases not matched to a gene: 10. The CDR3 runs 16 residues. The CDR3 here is CASSIRTGGFRETQYF. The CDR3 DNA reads TGTGCCAGCAGCATACGGACAGGGGGCTTCAGGGAGACCCAGTACTTC.

Here the CDR3 DNA reads TGCAGCGTTGAATTCGGGGGGGCTGGCAATCAGCCCCAGCATTTT. The encoded protein is CSVEFGGAGNQPQHF. The chain combines TRBV29-1 with TRBJ1-5; weak D call: TRBD1 (6 bases). CDR1 and CDR2 from the germline V gene are SQVTM and ANQGSEA. The CDR3 runs to 15 residues. With 2 bases removed from V and 2 bases from J, the gap between germline ends came to 13 bases. The whole variable domain, remainder taken from reference TRBV29-1 and TRBJ1-5, is SAVISQKPSRDICQRGTSLTIQCQVDSQVTMMFWYRQQPGQSLTLIATANQGSEATYESGFVIDKFPISRPNLTFSTLTVSNMSPEDSSIYLCSVEFGGAGNQPQHFGDGTRLSIL.

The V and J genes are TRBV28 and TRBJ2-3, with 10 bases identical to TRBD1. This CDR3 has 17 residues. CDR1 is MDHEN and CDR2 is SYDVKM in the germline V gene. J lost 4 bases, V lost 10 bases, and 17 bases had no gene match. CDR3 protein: CATQGGGGQGWSDTQYF. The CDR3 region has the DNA TGTGCCACCCAAGGGGGAGGGGGACAGGGGTGGTCAGATACGCAGTATTTT.